This paragraph reports one TCR beta chain. This clone's antigen is unknown. It has no much larger one-base neighbor in the sample; base qualities were not kept. This specimen belongs to a study of cytomegalovirus exposure and HLA in healthy donors (dated by TCRdb to about 2017). Study-level background: In an earlier analysis of 587 of the donors, approximately 260 Gb of sequence data and 117 million unique TCR beta sequences from 150 million to 200 million T cells were reported. Approximately 330 gigabases of sequencing data and 70 million to 95 million unique TCR sequences made up an early release that covered under 750 HLA-typed donors. Of the approximately 400 genotyped donors, less than 90% were placed in the genetic ancestry cluster associated with self-reported Caucasian donors. The study was designed to test whether signatures of past pathogen exposure could be identified by cataloging public T cell receptors. The study profiled the T cell repertoires of under 700 subjects by immunosequencing and related them to cytomegalovirus serostatus. Besides the first cohort of under 700 subjects, a separate validation cohort made up of 120 or so different subjects was used. To predict cytomegalovirus infection status, the study brought together high-throughput TCR immunosequencing, statistical association of individual TCRs with disease status, and machine learning. A later analysis re-examined previously published TCR beta repertoires from hundreds of donors and added high-resolution HLA genotyping to investigate patterns of TCR occurrence. Rather than drawing on any new phenotypic data, the later analysis identified candidate immune exposures from TCR beta sequences and the way those sequences occurred across donors. In an earlier analysis of a few hundred of the donors, high-throughput TCR beta sequencing was used to judge whether each TCR beta V gene segment behaved as functional or pseudogenic. Alongside the repertoire data, information on donor age, sex, ethnicity and CMV serostatus was compiled. In a later genetic analysis, genome-wide SNP genotypes for 398 of the 666 donors were used, and that subset was treated as a discovery cohort. Every discovery cohort repertoire had been produced on one sequencing platform. HLA typing included class I and class II loci at four-digit resolution. Typing coverage differed by locus: A, B, C, DRB1 and DQB1 were typed in roughly 620-640 donors, DQA1 in about 500, DPA1 in around 580, and DPB1 in about 450. Four or five DR-DQ haplotypes were handled as single units for association and clustering, since linkage in the cohort was strong. Among over 350 genotyped donors of the cohort, an average of 235,054 unique TCR beta nucleotide sequences were sequenced per donor, roughly 18% of them non-productive.

Via the germline V gene (reference sequence), CDR1 is SEHNR and CDR2 FQNEAQ. Taken from cysteine to phenylalanine, the CDR3 has 18 residues. Left in the record is the CDR3 DNA by itself, 54 bases read in frame from the first base. The cohort comprised 670 or so healthy bone marrow donors. Cohort members were all nominally healthy when sampled, although unrecorded immune exposures were likely present. The donor tested CMV seronegative and was one of the 352 seronegative cohort members. A peripheral blood sample was collected from each donor, and TCR beta sequencing was performed on peripheral blood mononuclear cells. The Qiagen DNeasy Blood Extraction Kit was used to extract genomic DNA from the blood cell samples. Study-wide findings and limitations: In the study, approximately 160 TCR beta chains were listed as associated with cytomegalovirus. The cohort was sequenced for TCR beta chains only, and without alpha or paired-chain data the features that could be detected were limited. In a later analysis, TCR association rates were found to vary across HLA loci, with the most associated TCRs seen for DRB1 alleles and the fewest for HLA-C alleles. Linkage disequilibrium might explain the correlated functional status among segregating V segments, but an unknown experimental factor could not be ruled out. Because HLA typing was missing for some donors at each locus, association tests included only the typed subset. According to a later analysis, parvovirus B19, influenza, CMV and Epstein-Barr virus appeared linked to several top co-occurrence clusters. The earlier analysis of some 540 of the donors excluded 15 to 20 rarely observed V segments, including chromosome 9 orphons, because counts were too low. The authors suggested that the approach could potentially be extended to other disease states and immunological phenotypes. The only immune exposure information available for the cohort was CMV serostatus. In an earlier analysis of fewer than 750 of the donors, most TCR beta V segments were observed in productive rearrangements about 87% or about 30% of the time, broadly matching IMGT annotations. Across donors, most TCR sequences were observed very rarely, whereas some public TCRs were present in many individuals. A few of the identified cytomegalovirus-associated TCR beta chains were confirmed in vitro to be specific for cytomegalovirus antigens. V-gene and J-gene trimming of TCR beta chains was associated with a missense DCLRE1C variant in a later genetic analysis, and the association was replicated in an independent cohort. A further reported finding was that TCR beta sequences accurately predicted the HLA-A and HLA-B alleles for most subjects in the first cohort. In both the original and validation cohorts, the classifier was reported to diagnose cytomegalovirus status with high specificity and sensitivity. According to a later genetic analysis, donors in an Asian-associated ancestry cluster had fewer N-insertions in productive TCRs than the approximately 700-donor mean. A later analysis associated about 18,000 TCR beta sequences with specific HLA alleles at a false discovery rate of 0.05. According to a later analysis, most CMV-associated TCR beta chains appeared to be HLA-restricted, and the HLA associations seemed to be driven largely by CMV exposure. Because the 87-base-pair reads could not distinguish some IMGT-functional V segments, including TRBV6-2 and TRBV6-3, those segments were excluded. In a later analysis, HLA-associated TCR beta chains were found to be more clonally expanded and to have lower generation probabilities than equally common non-associated chains. The sequencing pipeline was judged likely to have produced a cluster of highly shared sequence variants as a technical artifact. Presence/absence analyses assumed roughly uniform sequencing depth across donors, an assumption that may not hold. When HLA alleles, especially DR and DQ, strongly co-occurred, attributing TCR associations to individual alleles was difficult.

Library preparation used the immunoSEQ multiplex PCR assay. For the multiplex PCR, a mixture combining 60 forward primers for TCR Vbeta segments and 13 reverse primers for TCR Jbeta segments was used. The CDR3 region of rearranged TCR beta genes was amplified from genomic DNA by a multiplex PCR assay. On the Illumina HiSeq System, the amplified TCR beta libraries were sequenced as 87-base-pair reads. Regarding the original processing steps: A later analysis tallied 75 million to 95 million unique TCR beta chains across the 666 repertoires, and some 12 million of those chains were shared by two or more donors. Raw reads were error-corrected and collapsed into unique sequences by a nearest-neighbor algorithm in which closely related sequences were merged to remove PCR and sequencing errors. CDR3 sequences were aligned to IMGT reference sequences to assign V, D and J gene segments. For a sequence to be retained, at least a six-nucleotide match to both a V gene segment and a J gene segment was required. A rearrangement was called productive if the CDR3 had no stop codons and remained in frame with V and J, and every other rearrangement was called non-productive. Following IMGT convention, CDR3 was defined as the stretch from the second conserved V-encoded cysteine to the conserved J-encoded phenylalanine. In an earlier analysis of more than 550 of the donors, sequences lacking an unambiguous match to a single V gene segment were excluded. An earlier analysis of 587 of the donors classified V segments as functional when productive rearrangements were above 56.7% and as segregating when the standard deviation between donors was above 5%. A statistical classification framework was developed to diagnose cytomegalovirus status using the catalog of TCR beta chain sequences. In a later analysis, V and J genes were assigned by comparing TCR nucleotide sequences against IMGT/GENE-DB human TR gene sequences. Using the TCRdist pipeline, a later analysis assigned CDR3 sequences along with most-parsimonious VDJ recombination scenarios. In a later analysis, each TCR beta chain was defined by its CDR3 amino acid sequence together with its V-gene family, and reads lacking a unique V-gene family were excluded. To address suspected cross-contamination and a sequencing artifact, a later analysis removed 592 highly shared, low-generation-probability nucleotide sequences. For each public chain, a later analysis derived a clonal expansion index from normalized ranks of inferred template counts within each repertoire. In a later analysis, generation probabilities were computed with a VDJ recombination model fitted to out-of-frame rearrangements, and the resulting probabilities were checked against IGoR. A later analysis scored TCR-TCR, TCR-HLA and TCR-CMV co-occurrence with hypergeometric tests, applying a repertoire-size bias correction to TCR pairs. To estimate false discovery rates, a later analysis permuted the HLA or CMV assignments 20 times. In a later analysis, co-occurring TCRs were grouped with DBSCAN, and TCRdist sequence similarity was added when clustering was performed within HLA-allele-positive subsets. For co-occurrence clustering, repertoires with fewer than 30,000 or more than 120,000 public chains were excluded, along with about five repertoires with anomalous nucleotide sharing. In TCRdb, the immuneACCESS table is reduced to in-frame sequences with V and J assigned. These tables do not hold every clone; where another copy was compared, an unresolved V gene accounts for under half, and the others remain unexplained. Clone size and the V and J calls come from that table; the DNA yielded D and trimming. This sample holds around 130,000 clones; roughly 79% were observed only once. The biggest ten clones account for 2.7% of the sample.

The chain employs TRBV7-9 and TRBJ2-5; a stretch of 16 junction bases matches TRBD2. The DNA end favors TRBJ2-7, so the J call may be wrong. The sequencing sample was made of PBMCs. This clonotype was obtained from a boy younger than 10 in good health and CMV-seronegative. The DNA sequence is given as TGTGCCAGCAGCCCCCCCGGGACTAGCGGGGGGGCAGAGAACGAGCAGTACTTC. It codes for CASSPPGTSGGAENEQYF.